This entry lists 20 T cell receptor beta chains sequenced from one sample in a study of blood T cell repertoires in COVID-19. Clones were sequenced by immunoSEQ multiplex PCR, and TCRdb holds only the in-frame ones, with some missing. This table has around 120,000 clones, roughly three quarters appearing once. Sequencing input: peripheral blood. The source of these receptors is a woman aged 80 or over with acute or convalescent COVID-19.

The rearrangement joins TRBV11-2 to TRBJ2-6, with unresolved D. V dropped 3 bases and J dropped 3 bases, with 3 bases sitting between them. This CDR3 has 13 amino acids. The V gene's germline CDR1 is SGHAT and CDR2 FQNNGV. The CDR3 reads CASSFVGANVLTF. The CDR3, as DNA: TGTGCCAGCAGCTTCGTTGGGGCCAACGTCCTGACTTTC.

This CDR3 is CAWSQRSDYGYTF. DNA of the CDR3: TGTGCCTGGAGTCAGAGGTCTGACTATGGCTACACCTTC. The V gene is TRBV30, the J gene TRBJ1-2; no clear D. CDR1 and CDR2 (germline): GTSNPN, SVGIG (reference sequence). The CDR3 consists of 13 residues. V lost 2 bases to trimming and J lost 3 bases, with 10 bases between them.

This clone has more than one count but fewer than ten. J is TRBJ1-4 and V is TRBV19; 7 nucleotides match TRBD1. The CDR3 contains 16 residues. Germline loops: CDR1 LNHDA, CDR2 SQIVND (reference sequence). V was clipped by 6 bases and J by 2 bases; unmatched bases: 9. The CDR3 region is CASRTTGIRTNEKLFF. CDR3 in DNA: TGTGCCAGTAGAACGACAGGGATACGGACTAATGAAAAACTGTTTTTT.

V is TRBV6-2 or TRBV6-3 and J is TRBJ1-1; D perhaps matches TRBD1 (5 bases). Germline V gives CDR1 MNHEY, CDR2 SVGEGT. The CDR3 has 14 residues. With 2 bases removed from V and 1 base from J, the gap between germline ends came to 8 bases. DNA of the CDR3: TGTGCCAGCAGTTACCTCGGACAGAACACTGAAGCTTTCTTT. Amino acid sequence: CASSYLGQNTEAFF.

V usage is TRBV2 and J usage is TRBJ1-6; unclear D gene. From germline, CDR1 is SNHLY and CDR2 FYNNEI. V shed 6 bases and J shed 4 bases, with 16 bases lying between them. There are 16 residues in the CDR3. The CDR3 protein is CASSETDDLYNSPLHF. In DNA form, the CDR3 reads TGTGCCAGCAGCGAGACTGATGACCTTTATAATTCACCCCTCCACTTT.

The chain uses TRBV11-2 and TRBJ2-5, with 7 bases fitting TRBD1. The CDR3 consists of 14 residues. The germline gives CDR1 SGHAT, CDR2 FQNNGV. V was clipped by 7 bases and J by 1 base; unmatched bases: 6. CDR3 in amino acids: CASNLDRVQETQYF. The DNA of the CDR3 is TGTGCCAGCAACCTCGACAGGGTCCAAGAGACCCAGTACTTC.

V usage is TRBV7-3 and J usage is TRBJ2-2; 12 bases agree with TRBD2. CDR3 length: 14 amino acids. The junction had 3 bases not matched to a gene; V was cut back by 5 bases and J by 8 bases. CDR1 and CDR2 from the germline V gene are SGHTA and FQGTGA. As DNA, the CDR3 is TGTGCCAGCAGCCCCGGGACTAGCGGGGGGGAGCTGTTTTTT. This codes for CASSPGTSGGELFF.

The gene calls are TRBV19 and TRBJ1-5; perhaps TRBD1 as D (6 bases). V lost 5 bases, J lost 5 bases, and 10 bases lay in between. This CDR3 is built from 13 residues. The germline gives CDR1 LNHDA, CDR2 SQIVND (reference sequence). The CDR3 DNA follows: TGTGCCAGTAGTCTGACAGGAGATCAGCCCCAGCATTTT. Its protein product is CASSLTGDQPQHF.

V and J are TRBV11-2 and TRBJ2-3; 7 bases fit TRBD2. The germline V gene has CDR1 SGHAT and CDR2 FQNNGV. This CDR3 is 12 amino acids long. The V gene end was trimmed by 5 bases and the J gene end by 4 bases; junction bases not matched to a gene: 0. For the CDR3, the DNA is TGTGCCAGCAGCCTAGCGGCAGATACGCAGTATTTT. Translating gives CASSLAADTQYF. The complete variable domain, with remaining parts taken from reference TRBV11-2 and TRBJ2-3, reads EAGVAQSPRYKIIEKRQSVAFWCNPISGHATLYWYQQILGQGPKLLIQFQNNGVVDDSQLPKDRFSAERLKGVDSTLKIQPAKLEDSAVYLCASSLAADTQYFGPGTRLTVL.

In this sample, this clone turned up once. This chain connects TRBV6-2 or TRBV6-3 to TRBJ2-7, with D tentatively TRBD1 (5 bases). CDR3 size: 12 residues. V was trimmed by 4 bases and J by 6 bases, leaving 10 bases between them. Germline V gene data show CDR1 as MNHEY and CDR2 as SVGEGT. DNA for the CDR3: TGTGCCAGCAGTTTACAGGTTTTCGAGCAGTACTTC. It encodes CASSLQVFEQYF.

This clone was observed once. The gene calls are TRBV28 and TRBJ2-3; tentatively, D is TRBD2 (6 bases). Germline values: CDR1 MDHEN, CDR2 SYDVKM. V lost 5 bases to trimming and J lost 5 bases, with 14 bases between them. CDR3 length: 14 residues. The CDR3 DNA is TGTGCCAGCAGTCCCGGACTGGGGGGAGATACGCAGTATTTT. This sequence encodes CASSPGLGGDTQYF.

The genes are TRBV5-4 and TRBJ2-2, with 7 bases that match TRBD2. The CDR3 runs to 14 residues. J gave up 7 bases and V 4 bases, and 7 bases lay outside the gene matches. Germline CDR1 SGHNT, CDR2 YYREEE (reference sequence). In nucleotides, the CDR3 is TGTGCCAGCAGCCCGGCGGGAGTGGGCGGGGAGCTGTTTTTT. This gives the protein CASSPAGVGGELFF.

This chain connects TRBV18 to TRBJ1-1; possibly TRBD1 for D (6 bases). The V gene lost 3 bases and the J gene lost 3 bases, with 14 bases spanning the gap. There are 15 residues in the CDR3. Germline CDR1 KGHSH, CDR2 LQKENI. The CDR3 spells CASSPSPAGDTEAFF. Here the CDR3 DNA reads TGTGCCAGCTCACCCTCCCCAGCAGGGGACACTGAAGCTTTCTTT.

CDR3 nucleotides: TGCAGCTGCTGGACTGAGAATGAAAAACTGTTTTTT. This encodes CSCWTENEKLFF. This chain joins TRBV29-1 and TRBJ1-4, with D uncertain. CDR1 and CDR2 (germline): SQVTM, ANQGSEA. With 8 bases removed from V and 5 bases from J, the gap between germline ends came to 12 bases. The CDR3 extends over 12 amino acids.

The chain uses TRBV28 and TRBJ1-2; D ambiguous. Germline-derived CDR1 and CDR2 are MDHEN and SYDVKM. There are 13 residues in the CDR3. V shed 5 bases and J shed 5 bases, with 12 bases lying between them. The CDR3 region has the DNA TGTGCCAGCAGTGCTCCAGTCCATTATGGCTACACCTTC. This sequence encodes CASSAPVHYGYTF.

The chain links TRBV21-1 to TRBJ1-6; the table's D call, TRBD1, was not checked against the DNA. TRBV21-1 is tagged as a pseudogene. This CDR3 is built from 15 residues. CDR3 sequence (DNA): TGTGCCAGCAGCAAATTCGCAGGGGTAGTTTCACCCCTCCACTTT. As protein: CASSKFAGVVSPLHF.

This clone was seen once. The J gene is TRBJ1-2, the V gene TRBV19, with D possibly being TRBD1 (6 bases). The CDR3 length is 15 residues. Looked up from germline, CDR1 is LNHDA and CDR2 is SQIVND (reference sequence). V dropped 3 bases and J dropped 4 bases, with 15 bases sitting between them. The CDR3 coding sequence is TGTGCCAGTAGTATGAGGGGGGGCGGCATCTATGGCTACACCTTC. This translates into CASSMRGGGIYGYTF.

This sequence joins TRBV30 and TRBJ1-2; D perhaps matches TRBD1 (6 bases). Germline V lookup: CDR1 GTSNPN, CDR2 SVGIG (reference sequence). CDR3 length: 13 amino acids. Trimming left V 0 bases short and J 8 bases short, with 13 bases between. The CDR3 bases are TGTGCCTGGAGTGTACGGGGGGCGCAGGGCTACACCTTC. This sequence encodes CAWSVRGAQGYTF. The full variable domain, in which reference TRBV30 and TRBJ1-2 provide the parts outside the CDR3, is SQTIHQWPATLVQPVGSPLSLECTVEGTSNPNLYWYRQAAGRGLQLLFYSVGIGQISSEVPQNLSASRPQDRQFILSSKKLLLSDSGFYLCAWSVRGAQGYTFGSGTRLTVV.

The chain has TRBV5-1 and TRBJ1-6; D not resolved. The CDR3 totals 17 residues. Germline V gene sequence: CDR1 SGHRS, CDR2 YFSETQ. With 1 base removed from V and 0 bases from J, the gap between germline ends came to 11 bases. CDR3 residues: CASSLFSGSSYNSPLHF. For the CDR3, the DNA is TGCGCCAGCAGCTTGTTTTCTGGGAGCTCCTATAATTCACCCCTCCACTTT.

This clone occurred a few times. The V call is TRBV10-3, the J call TRBJ2-7, with 8 bases identical to TRBD1. Germline CDR1 is ENHRY and CDR2 is SYGVKD. This CDR3 region has 14 residues. V lost 5 bases, J lost 5 bases, and 8 bases stayed unmatched. The CDR3, as DNA: TGTGCCATCAGTCCCAGGGGGCGCGGCAACGAGCAGTACTTC. It translates to CAISPRGRGNEQYF.